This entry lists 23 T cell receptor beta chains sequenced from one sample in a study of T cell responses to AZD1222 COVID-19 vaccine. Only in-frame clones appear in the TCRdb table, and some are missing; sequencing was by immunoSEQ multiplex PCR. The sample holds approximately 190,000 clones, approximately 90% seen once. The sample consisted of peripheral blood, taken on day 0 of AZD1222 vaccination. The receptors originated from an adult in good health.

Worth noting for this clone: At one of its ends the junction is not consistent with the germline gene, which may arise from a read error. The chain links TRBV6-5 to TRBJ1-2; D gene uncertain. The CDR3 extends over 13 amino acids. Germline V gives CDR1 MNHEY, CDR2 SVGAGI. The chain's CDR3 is CASSYGPKYGYTF. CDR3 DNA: TGTGCCAGCAGTTACGGACCTAAGTATGGCTACACCTTC.

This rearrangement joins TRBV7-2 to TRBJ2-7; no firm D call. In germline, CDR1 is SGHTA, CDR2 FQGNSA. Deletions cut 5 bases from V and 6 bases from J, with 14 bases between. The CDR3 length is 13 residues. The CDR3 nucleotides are TGTGCCAGCAGCCCACCTCCTGCAATCGAGCAGTACTTC. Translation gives CASSPPPAIEQYF.

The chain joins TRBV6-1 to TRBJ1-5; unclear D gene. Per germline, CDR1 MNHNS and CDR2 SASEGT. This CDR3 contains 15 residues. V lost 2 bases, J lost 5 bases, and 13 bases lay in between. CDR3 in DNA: TGTGCCAGCAGTGAATCCGGCCTTAGGGATCAGCCCCAGCATTTT. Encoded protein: CASSESGLRDQPQHF.

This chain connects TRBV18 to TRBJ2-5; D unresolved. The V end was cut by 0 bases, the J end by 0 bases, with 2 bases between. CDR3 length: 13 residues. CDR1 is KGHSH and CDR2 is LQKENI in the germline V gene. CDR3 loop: CASSPPHQETQYF. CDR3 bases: TGTGCCAGCTCACCACCCCACCAAGAGACCCAGTACTTC.

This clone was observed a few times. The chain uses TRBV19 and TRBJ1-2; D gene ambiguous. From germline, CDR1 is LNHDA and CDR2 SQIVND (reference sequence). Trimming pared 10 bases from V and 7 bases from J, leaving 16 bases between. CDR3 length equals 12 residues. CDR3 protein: CATGPELLGYTF. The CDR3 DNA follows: TGTGCCACCGGCCCGGAGCTTCTTGGCTACACCTTC.

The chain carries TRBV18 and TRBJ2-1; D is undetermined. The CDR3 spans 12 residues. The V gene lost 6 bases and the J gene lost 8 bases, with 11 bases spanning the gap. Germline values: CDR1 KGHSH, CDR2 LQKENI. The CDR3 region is CASSPSGDEQFF. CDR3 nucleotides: TGTGCCAGCTCCCCGTCTGGGGATGAGCAGTTCTTC.

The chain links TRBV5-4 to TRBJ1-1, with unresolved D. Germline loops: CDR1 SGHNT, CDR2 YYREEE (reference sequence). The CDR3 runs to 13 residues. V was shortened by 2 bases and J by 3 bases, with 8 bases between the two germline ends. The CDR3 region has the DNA TGTGCCAGCAGCTTTGGGTGGGACACTGAAGCTTTCTTT. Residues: CASSFGWDTEAFF.

CDR3 nucleotides: TGTGCAAGTCGCACGGAACGGGACATTGCTGGAAACACCATATATTTT. Its protein product is CASRTERDIAGNTIYF. The chain has TRBV12-2 and TRBJ1-3; the table's TRBD1 call for D was not verified on the DNA. TRBV12-2 is reported as a pseudogene. The CDR3 is 16 amino acids.

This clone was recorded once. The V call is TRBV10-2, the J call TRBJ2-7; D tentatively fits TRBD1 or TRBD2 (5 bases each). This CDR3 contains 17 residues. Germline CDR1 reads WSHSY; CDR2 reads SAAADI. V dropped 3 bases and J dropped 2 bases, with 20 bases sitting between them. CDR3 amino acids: CASSDGQRGPNTYEQYF. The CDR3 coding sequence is TGCGCCAGCAGTGATGGGCAGAGGGGACCGAATACCTACGAGCAGTACTTC.

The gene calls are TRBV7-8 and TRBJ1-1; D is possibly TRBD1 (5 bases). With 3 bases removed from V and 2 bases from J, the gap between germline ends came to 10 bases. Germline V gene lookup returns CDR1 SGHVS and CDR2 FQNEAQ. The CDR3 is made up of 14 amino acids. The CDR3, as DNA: TGTGCCAGCAGCTTGGCGGGGCCCAACACTGAAGCTTTCTTT. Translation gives CASSLAGPNTEAFF.

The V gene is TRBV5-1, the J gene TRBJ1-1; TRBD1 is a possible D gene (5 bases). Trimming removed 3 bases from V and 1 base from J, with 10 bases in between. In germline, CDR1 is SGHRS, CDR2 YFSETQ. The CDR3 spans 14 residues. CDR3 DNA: TGCGCCAGCAGCTCAACAGGCTCGAACACTGAAGCTTTCTTT. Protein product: CASSSTGSNTEAFF.

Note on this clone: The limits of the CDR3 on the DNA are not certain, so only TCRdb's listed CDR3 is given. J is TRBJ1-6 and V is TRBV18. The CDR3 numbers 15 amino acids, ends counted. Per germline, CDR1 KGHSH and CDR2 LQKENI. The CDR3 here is CASSPLSGPDSPLHF.

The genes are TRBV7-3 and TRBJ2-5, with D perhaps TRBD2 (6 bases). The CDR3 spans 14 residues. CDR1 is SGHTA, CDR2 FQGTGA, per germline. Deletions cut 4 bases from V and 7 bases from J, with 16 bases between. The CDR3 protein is CASSSRGTGSTQYF. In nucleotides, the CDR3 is TGTGCCAGCAGCTCACGGGGGACGGGATCGACCCAGTACTTC. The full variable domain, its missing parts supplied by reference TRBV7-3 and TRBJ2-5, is GAGVSQTPSNKVTEKGKYVELRCDPISGHTALYWYRQSLGQGPEFLIYFQGTGAADDSGLPNDRFFAVRPEGSVSTLKIQRTERGDSAVYLCASSSRGTGSTQYFGPGTRLLVL.

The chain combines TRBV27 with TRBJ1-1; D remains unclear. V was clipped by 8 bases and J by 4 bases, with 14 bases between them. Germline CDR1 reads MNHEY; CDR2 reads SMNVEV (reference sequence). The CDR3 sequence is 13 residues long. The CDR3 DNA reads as TGTGCCAGCGGGATCGACAAGGCCACTGAAGCTTTCTTT. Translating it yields CASGIDKATEAFF.

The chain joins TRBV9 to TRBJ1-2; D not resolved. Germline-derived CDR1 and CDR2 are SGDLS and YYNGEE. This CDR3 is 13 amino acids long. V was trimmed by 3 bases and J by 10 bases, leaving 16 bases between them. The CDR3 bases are TGTGCCAGCAGCGGGGGAGGAGTTGGTGACTACACCTTC. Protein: CASSGGGVGDYTF.

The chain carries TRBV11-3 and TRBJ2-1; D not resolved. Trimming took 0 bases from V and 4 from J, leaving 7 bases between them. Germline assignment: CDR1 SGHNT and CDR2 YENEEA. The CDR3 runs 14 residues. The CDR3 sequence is CASSLDSGYNEQFF. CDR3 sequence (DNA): TGTGCCAGCAGCTTAGATTCGGGTTACAATGAGCAGTTCTTC.

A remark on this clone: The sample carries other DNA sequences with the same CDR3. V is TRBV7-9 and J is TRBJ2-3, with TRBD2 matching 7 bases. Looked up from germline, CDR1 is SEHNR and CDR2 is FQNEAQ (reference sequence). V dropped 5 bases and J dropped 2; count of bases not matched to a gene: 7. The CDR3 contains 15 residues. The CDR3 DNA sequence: TGTGCCAGCAGCCCAAATGGGGGGGACACAGATACGCAGTATTTT. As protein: CASSPNGGDTDTQYF.

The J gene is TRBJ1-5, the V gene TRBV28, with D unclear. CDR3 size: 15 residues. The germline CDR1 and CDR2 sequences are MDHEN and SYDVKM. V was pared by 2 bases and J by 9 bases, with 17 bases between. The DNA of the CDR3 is TGTGCCAGCAGTTTAACCGGGCAGGCGGCGCTGCCCCAGCATTTT. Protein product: CASSLTGQAALPQHF.

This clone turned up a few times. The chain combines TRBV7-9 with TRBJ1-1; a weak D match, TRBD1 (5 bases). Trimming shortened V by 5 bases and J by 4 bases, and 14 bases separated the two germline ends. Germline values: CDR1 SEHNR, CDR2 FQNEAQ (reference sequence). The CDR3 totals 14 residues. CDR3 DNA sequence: TGTGCCAGCAGCCCGTGGGACGGCTCCACTGAAGCTTTCTTT. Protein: CASSPWDGSTEAFF.

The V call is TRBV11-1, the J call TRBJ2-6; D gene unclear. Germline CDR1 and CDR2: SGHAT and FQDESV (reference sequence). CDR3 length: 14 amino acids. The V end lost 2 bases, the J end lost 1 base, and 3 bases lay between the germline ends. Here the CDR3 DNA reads TGTGCCAGCAGCTTAATATCTGGGGCCAACGTCCTGACTTTC. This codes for CASSLISGANVLTF. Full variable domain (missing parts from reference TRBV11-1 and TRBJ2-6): EAEVAQSPRYKITEKSQAVAFWCDPISGHATLYWYRQILGQGPELLVQFQDESVVDDSQLPKDRFSAERLKGVDSTLKIQPAELGDSAMYLCASSLISGANVLTFGAGSRLTVL.

CDR3 loop: CASSSMRGPANEKLFF. The CDR3 DNA reads TGCGCCAGCAGCTCCATGCGGGGGCCGGCTAATGAAAAACTGTTTTTT. V is TRBV5-1 and J is TRBJ1-4; TRBD1 might be the D (6 bases). V was trimmed by 3 bases and J by 3 bases, leaving 15 bases between them. The CDR3 sequence is 16 residues long. Germline V gene data show CDR1 as SGHRS and CDR2 as YFSETQ.

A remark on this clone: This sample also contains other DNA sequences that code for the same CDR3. This chain's CDR3 is CASSADRGSYEQYF. The DNA for the CDR3 is TGTGCCAGCAGCGCGGACAGGGGGAGCTACGAGCAGTACTTC. The chain joins TRBV9 to TRBJ2-7, with 10 bases matching TRBD1. The V gene's germline CDR1 is SGDLS and CDR2 YYNGEE. The trim removed 3 bases at V and 3 bases at J, leaving 3 bases unmatched. CDR3 length: 14 residues.

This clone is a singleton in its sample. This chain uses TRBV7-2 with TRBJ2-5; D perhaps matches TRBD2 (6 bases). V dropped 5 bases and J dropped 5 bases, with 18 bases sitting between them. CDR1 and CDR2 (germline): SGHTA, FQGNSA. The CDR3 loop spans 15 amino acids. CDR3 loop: CASSPSGGKGETQYF. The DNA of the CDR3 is TGTGCCAGCAGCCCCAGCGGCGGGAAAGGGGAGACCCAGTACTTC. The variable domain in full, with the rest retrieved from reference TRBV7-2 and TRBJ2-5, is GAGVSQSPSNKVTEKGKDVELRCDPISGHTALYWYRQSLGQGLEFLIYFQGNSAPDKSGLPSDRFSAERTGGSVSTLTIQRTQQEDSAVYLCASSPSGGKGETQYFGPGTRLLVL.